These 16 T cell receptor beta chains came from one sample sequenced in a study of metastatic and nonmetastatic thyroid tumors. Patients were all untreated before their thyroid surgery. With MiXCR, TCRdb called clones anew from the PCR reads. The data contain 43,000 or so clones, roughly 15% of them singletons. Source material: blood. The source is a female donor with papillary thyroid cancer or a benign thyroid nodule (not recorded which). Some clones in this sample may be carry-over from other donors' samples.

In its sample, this clone was seen a few times. V and J are TRBV6-1 and TRBJ2-7; no reliable D call. The CDR3 loop spans 13 amino acids. CDR1 and CDR2 from the germline V gene are MNHNS and SASEGT. V lost 2 bases, J lost 7 bases, and 12 bases lay in between. Here the CDR3 DNA reads TGTGCCAGCAGTGAAATTCTGGGTGGAGAGCAGTACTTC. Protein product: CASSEILGGEQYF.

This clone has ten or more counts. The chain has TRBV5-1 and TRBJ1-1, with 7 bases aligning to TRBD1. J gave up 0 bases and V 1 base, and 3 bases lay outside the gene matches. The germline gives CDR1 SGHRS, CDR2 YFSETQ. The CDR3 spans 15 residues. The CDR3 nucleotides read TGCGCCAGCAGCTTGAGGGACAGCATGAACACTGAAGCTTTCTTT. Translation gives CASSLRDSMNTEAFF.

This clone has just a few counts. The chain has TRBV20-1 and TRBJ2-1, with 9 bases matching TRBD2. CDR3 length: 14 residues. The V segment lost 3 bases and the J segment 4 bases; nucleotides outside the gene matches: 4. The germline gives CDR1 DFQATT, CDR2 SNEGSKA (reference sequence). The CDR3 sequence: CSARGLAFYNEQFF. DNA of the CDR3: TGCAGTGCTAGGGGACTAGCATTTTACAATGAGCAGTTCTTC.

This clone was counted a few times. Other nucleotide sequences from this sample produce the same CDR3. This rearrangement joins TRBV6-1 to TRBJ2-1; 8 bases match TRBD2. Germline CDR1 is MNHNS and CDR2 is SASEGT. Trimming removed 6 bases from V and 13 bases from J; junction bases left unmatched: 11. This CDR3 is built from 13 residues. This chain's CDR3 is CASSSPAGGEQFF. As DNA, the CDR3 is TGTGCCAGCAGCTCCCCCGCGGGGGGCGAACAGTTCTTC.

To note about this clone: One junction end does not reproduce the germline sequence, and a read error may be involved. This chain connects TRBV12-3 or TRBV12-4 to TRBJ2-3, with TRBD2 matching 10 bases. The CDR3 consists of 16 residues. The CDR3 loop is CASSTTSGGATDTQYF. CDR3 DNA: TGTGCCAGCAGTACCACCAGCGGGGGGGCAACAGATACGCAGTACTTT.

The chain is built from TRBV10-3 and TRBJ1-2; D is uncertain. The CDR3 runs 12 residues. Germline CDR1 ENHRY, CDR2 SYGVKD. The ends were cut back, 4 bases at V and 4 bases at J, with 7 bases in the middle. The CDR3, as DNA: TGTGCCATCAGTGCCCAGTTCTATGGCTACACCTTC. Protein product: CAISAQFYGYTF.

This clone was picked up many times. The chain recombines TRBV19 with TRBJ2-7; possibly TRBD1 or TRBD2 for D (5 bases each). Germline CDR1 is LNHDA and CDR2 is SQIVND (reference sequence). CDR3 length equals 11 residues. Deletions cut 4 bases from V and 12 bases from J, with 13 bases between. The CDR3 protein is CASSTPGPPYF. DNA of the CDR3: TGTGCCAGTAGTACTCCGGGACCACCGTACTTC.

This clone showed up many times. The genes are TRBV10-1 and TRBJ2-5, with D uncertain. Trimming took 4 bases from V and 5 from J, leaving 2 bases between them. The CDR3 loop spans 10 amino acids. Germline V gene lookup returns CDR1 WNHNN and CDR2 SYGVQD (reference sequence). The CDR3 loop reads CASSAETQYF. The CDR3 DNA reads as TGCGCCAGCAGTGCCGAGACCCAGTACTTC.

This clone was found a few times. The V and J genes are TRBV27 and TRBJ1-5, with TRBD1 identical over 8 bases. Germline V gene data show CDR1 as MNHEY and CDR2 as SMNVEV (reference sequence). V trimming: 0 bases; J trimming: 10 bases; junction bases outside the gene matches: 11. This CDR3 is 16 amino acids long. The CDR3 nucleotides read TGTGCCAGCAGTTTATCGGGGACAGGACTATCTTTACCCCAGCATTTT. Amino acids: CASSLSGTGLSLPQHF.

This clone has a count of ten or more. The V and J genes are TRBV20-1 and TRBJ1-2, with TRBD1 identical over 11 bases. V shed 6 bases and J 4 bases; nucleotides not matched to a gene: 13. The CDR3 has 16 amino acids. Germline values: CDR1 DFQATT, CDR2 SNEGSKA (reference sequence). CDR3 residues: CSAVGGQGGLGYGYTF. DNA of the CDR3: TGCAGTGCAGTCGGGGGACAGGGGGGGCTAGGCTATGGCTACACCTTC.

With respect to this clone: A junction end diverges from the germline sequence, so it may reflect a read error. The rearrangement links TRBV28 to TRBJ2-2; 7 bases agree with TRBD2. This CDR3 comprises 14 residues. Germline values: CDR1 MDHEN, CDR2 SYDVKM. The CDR3 protein is CASSAGDGTVELFF. The CDR3 nucleotides are TGTGCCAGCAGTGCGGGAGATGGCACCGTGGAGCTGTTTTTT. Combining the CDR3 with reference TRBV28 and TRBJ2-2 gives the whole variable domain DVKVTQSSRYLVKRTGEKVFLECVQDMDHENMFWYRQDPGLGLRLIYFSYDVKMKEKGDIPEGYSVSREKKERFSLILESASTNQTSMYLCASSAGDGTVELFFGEGSRLTVL.

This clone was seen just once. This sample also contains other DNA sequences that code for the same CDR3. J is TRBJ2-5 and V is TRBV5-1; D is unclear. V lost 3 bases, J lost 5 bases, and 14 bases lay in between. This CDR3 is built from 14 residues. The germline V gene has CDR1 SGHRS and CDR2 YFSETQ. The CDR3 protein is CASSSGPQAETQYF. CDR3 bases: TGCGCCAGCAGCTCCGGTCCTCAGGCGGAGACCCAGTACTTC.

This clone was seen at least ten times. The genes are TRBV12-3 or TRBV12-4 and TRBJ1-1; D ambiguous. Trimming removed 2 bases from V and 2 bases from J, with 9 bases in between. The length of the CDR3 is 14 residues. CDR3 in DNA: TGTGCCAGCAGTTTACGGAGCAGTAACACTGAAGCTTTCTTT. As protein: CASSLRSSNTEAFF.

This clone has ten or more counts. The V and J genes are TRBV27 and TRBJ1-1; the D gene is possibly TRBD1 (6 bases). Germline-derived CDR1 and CDR2 are MNHEY and SMNVEV (reference sequence). The length of the CDR3 is 16 residues. Trimming pared 0 bases from V and 2 bases from J, leaving 13 bases between. CDR3 amino acids: CASSLSLPGANTEAFF. The CDR3 DNA sequence: TGTGCCAGCAGTTTATCACTCCCGGGGGCAAACACTGAAGCTTTCTTT.

This chain uses TRBV14 with TRBJ2-5; D might be TRBD2 (5 bases). The CDR3 sequence is 14 residues long. The germline V gene has CDR1 SGHDN and CDR2 FVKESK. The ends were cut back, 4 bases at V and 3 bases at J, with 12 bases in the middle. CDR3 loop: CASSPSDSKETQYF. Written as DNA, the CDR3 is TGTGCCAGCAGCCCATCGGACTCTAAAGAGACCCAGTACTTC.

This clone rates as medium-sized (0.01 to 0.1%). The chain links TRBV6-2 or TRBV6-3 to TRBJ2-3, with no clear D. The CDR3 spans 14 residues. V lost 0 bases, J lost 2 bases, and 6 bases lay in between. The germline CDR1 and CDR2 sequences are MNHEY and SVGEGT. The DNA of the CDR3 is TGTGCCAGCAGTTACTCCCCTACCACAGATACGCAGTATTTT. Its protein product is CASSYSPTTDTQYF.